A selection of T cell receptor beta chains follows, all from one sample in a study of blood T cell repertoires in COVID-19. Assay used: immunoSEQ multiplex PCR; TCRdb lists only in-frame clones, some missing. This sample has about 420,000 clones, with 70% to 90% found just once. The sequenced sample was peripheral blood. The receptors come from a man younger than 30 with COVID-19, enrolled during active disease. Both conserved end residues are trimmed from each CDR3.

length: 13
V: TRBV11-2
J: TRBJ2-7
CDR3: ASSLGSGHSYEQY

length: 13
V: TRBV4-1
J: TRBJ2-5
CDR3: ASSRSTGDQETQY

length: 13
V: TRBV29-1
J: TRBJ2-7
CDR3: SVDVGTSGSYEQY

length: 15
V: TRBV14
J: TRBJ2-5
CDR3: ASSQGVIAGGPETQY

length: 12
V: TRBV5-1
J: TRBJ2-7
CDR3: ASSPDKPSYEQY

length: 13
V: TRBV19
J: TRBJ1-2
CDR3: ASSAYRGNLKGYT

length: 11
V: TRBV6-5
J: TRBJ2-5
CDR3: ASRIRVQETQY

length: 13
V: TRBV19
J: TRBJ2-1
CDR3: ASSIDSGTVNEQF

length: 12
V: TRBV2
J: TRBJ1-2
CDR3: ASRTDGGRGGYT

length: 13
V: TRBV27
J: TRBJ1-2
CDR3: ASRGPGQANYGYT

length: 12
V: TRBV27
J: TRBJ2-7
CDR3: ASSLGGPSYEQY

length: 12
V: TRBV10-1
J: TRBJ2-5
CDR3: ASSETGGPETQY

length: 14
V: TRBV9
J: TRBJ2-5
CDR3: ASSAIGQGRGETQY

length: 12
V: TRBV6-5
J: TRBJ1-6
CDR3: ASGQFSGNSPLH

length: 12
V: TRBV13
J: TRBJ2-7
CDR3: ASSSSQIYDEQY